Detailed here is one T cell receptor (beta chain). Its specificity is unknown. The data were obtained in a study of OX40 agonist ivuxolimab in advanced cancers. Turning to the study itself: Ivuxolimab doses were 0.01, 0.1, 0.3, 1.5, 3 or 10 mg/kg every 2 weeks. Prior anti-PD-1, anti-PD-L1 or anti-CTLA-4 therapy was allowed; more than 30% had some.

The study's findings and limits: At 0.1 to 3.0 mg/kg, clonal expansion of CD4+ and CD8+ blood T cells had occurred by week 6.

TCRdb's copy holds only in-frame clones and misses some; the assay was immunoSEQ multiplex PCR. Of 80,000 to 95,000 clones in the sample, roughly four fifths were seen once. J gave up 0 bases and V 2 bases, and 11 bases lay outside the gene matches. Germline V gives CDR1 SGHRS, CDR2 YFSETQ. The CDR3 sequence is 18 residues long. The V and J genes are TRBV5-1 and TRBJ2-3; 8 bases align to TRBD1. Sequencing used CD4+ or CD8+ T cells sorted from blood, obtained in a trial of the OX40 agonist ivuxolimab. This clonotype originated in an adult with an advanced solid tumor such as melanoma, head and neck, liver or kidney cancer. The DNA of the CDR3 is TGCGCCAGCAGCTTTACAGGGGGTGTTACGTCTAGCACAGATACGCAGTATTTT. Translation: CASSFTGGVTSSTDTQYF.